This entry lists 14 T cell receptor beta chains sequenced from one sample in a study of cytomegalovirus exposure and HLA in healthy donors. A multiplex PCR was run with 60 Vbeta primers and 13 Jbeta primers. Profiling relied on immunoSEQ multiplex PCR, and the TCRdb table lists in-frame clones only, not all of them. The sample contains about 110,000 clones, roughly 82% of which appear only once. Sequenced sample: PBMCs. Receptors originate from a man aged 25 to 40 in good health and CMV-seropositive.

V usage is TRBV5-1 and J usage is TRBJ2-1; D might be TRBD2 (5 bases). CDR3 size: 11 residues. Trimming took 0 bases from V and 10 from J, leaving 5 bases between them. CDR1 and CDR2 from the germline V gene are SGHRS and YFSETQ. This CDR3 reads CASSLEREQFF. The CDR3 nucleotides are TGCGCCAGCAGCTTGGAGCGGGAGCAGTTCTTC.

The count of this clone is one. The chain links TRBV7-9 to TRBJ1-1; D not resolved. Germline V gives CDR1 SEHNR, CDR2 FQNEAQ (reference sequence). The length of the CDR3 is 12 residues. The germline V and J ends were trimmed by 5 bases and 1 base, with 5 bases remaining between them. The CDR3 region has the DNA TGTGCCAGCAGCGGCAGGAACACTGAAGCTTTCTTT. It translates to CASSGRNTEAFF.

This clone was seen a single time. V usage is TRBV7-2 and J usage is TRBJ1-1, with D perhaps matching TRBD1 (6 bases). Trimming shortened V by 5 bases and J by 2 bases, and 15 bases separated the two germline ends. Germline loops: CDR1 SGHTA, CDR2 FQGNSA. The CDR3 loop spans 15 amino acids. The CDR3 loop reads CASSPRQVINTEAFF. CDR3 sequence (DNA): TGTGCCAGCAGCCCACGACAGGTCATCAACACTGAAGCTTTCTTT.

The V call is TRBV19, the J call TRBJ2-4; 7 bases map to TRBD2. V gave up 6 bases and J gave up 7 bases; unmatched junction bases: 15. The CDR3 sequence is 16 residues long. The germline CDR1 and CDR2 sequences are LNHDA and SQIVND (reference sequence). The CDR3 DNA reads TGTGCCAGTAGAAGGATCGGAGGGAGGGGAGAGAACATTCAGTACTTC. It encodes CASRRIGGRGENIQYF.

This chain connects TRBV5-3 to TRBJ1-5; unclear D gene. Being an ORF, TRBV5-3 has a function that is uncertain. V was clipped by 3 bases and J by 2 bases, with 15 bases between them. The CDR3 consists of 16 residues. The CDR3, as DNA: TGTGCCAGAAGCTCGTCCGGGTTTTTCGGCAATCAGCCCCAGCATTTT. It encodes CARSSSGFFGNQPQHF.

This clone has only one observation. V usage is TRBV9 and J usage is TRBJ2-2, with TRBD2 identical over 13 bases. This CDR3 is 15 amino acids long. Trimming at V came to 4 bases and at J to 15 bases, leaving 12 bases not matched to a gene. CDR1 and CDR2 from the germline V gene are SGDLS and YYNGEE. The DNA of the CDR3 is TGTGCCAGCAGCTCTTCCGGGACTAGCGGGGTGAGGGTGTTTTTT. Translating gives CASSSSGTSGVRVFF.

V and J are TRBV2 and TRBJ2-7, with D possibly matching TRBD1 (6 bases). V was trimmed by 2 bases and J by 0 bases, leaving 11 bases between them. Germline CDR1 and CDR2: SNHLY and FYNNEI. The CDR3 runs to 15 residues. The CDR3 DNA follows: TGTGCCAGCAGTGAACAGGGGCTTAGCTCCTACGAGCAGTACTTC. Translated, it gives CASSEQGLSSYEQYF. The entire variable domain, with the rest obtained from reference TRBV2 and TRBJ2-7, is as follows: EPEVTQTPSHQVTQMGQEVILRCVPISNHLYFYWYRQILGQKVEFLVSFYNNEISEKSEIFDDQFSVERPDGSNFTLKIRSTKLEDSAMYFCASSEQGLSSYEQYFGPGTRLTVT.

This clone has only a few counts. This chain links TRBV5-6 with TRBJ1-5; maybe TRBD1 (6 bases). V gave up 4 bases and J gave up 0 bases, with 8 bases separating them. The CDR3 is 14 amino acids. Germline CDR1 and CDR2: SGHDT and YYEEEE. The CDR3 is CASSLGHSNQPQHF. CDR3 nucleotide sequence: TGTGCCAGCAGCCTGGGACATAGCAATCAGCCCCAGCATTTT.

The sample holds a few counts of this clone. The chain joins TRBV15 to TRBJ1-6; 7 nucleotides match TRBD1. V dropped 4 bases and J dropped 0; count of bases not matched to a gene: 6. The V gene's germline CDR1 is LNHNV and CDR2 YYDKDF (reference sequence). The CDR3 loop spans 17 amino acids. The chain's CDR3 is CATSTTGPSSYNSPLHF. Here the CDR3 DNA reads TGTGCCACCAGCACGACAGGGCCAAGCTCCTATAATTCACCCCTCCACTTT.

The chain recombines TRBV5-1 with TRBJ2-3; D might be TRBD2 (5 bases). CDR1 and CDR2 from the germline V gene are SGHRS and YFSETQ. The CDR3 runs 17 residues. The germline V and J ends were trimmed by 0 bases and 2 bases, with 16 bases remaining between them. The DNA for the CDR3 is TGCGCCAGCAGCTTGGCCGTGAGGGAACGATCCACAGATACGCAGTATTTT. Amino acids: CASSLAVRERSTDTQYF.

V gene TRBV5-1 combines with J gene TRBJ1-4; 10 positions agree with TRBD1. The germline V gene encodes CDR1 SGHRS and CDR2 YFSETQ. V was pared by 3 bases and J by 6 bases, with 2 bases of the junction left unmatched. The CDR3 totals 14 residues. The CDR3 protein is CASSSGQGYEKLFF. DNA of the CDR3: TGCGCCAGCAGCTCGGGACAGGGGTATGAAAAACTGTTTTTT.

The J gene is TRBJ1-1, the V gene TRBV14; TRBD1 might be the D (6 bases). V lost 4 bases, J lost 4 bases, and 10 bases lay in between. In germline, CDR1 is SGHDN, CDR2 FVKESK. The length of the CDR3 is 13 residues. The CDR3 loop is CASSPDSRTEAFF. CDR3 in DNA: TGTGCCAGCAGCCCGGACAGTCGCACTGAAGCTTTCTTT.

The V call is TRBV5-1, the J call TRBJ1-6; D gene uncertain. The CDR3 covers 16 residues. Germline CDR1 is SGHRS and CDR2 is YFSETQ. V shed 3 bases and J shed 5 bases, with 15 bases lying between them. The CDR3 nucleotides are TGCGCCAGCAGCTGGTCGAGTGATCACGATAATTCACCCCTCCACTTT. Protein sequence: CASSWSSDHDNSPLHF.

This sequence joins TRBV7-3 and TRBJ2-1; 9 nucleotides match TRBD2. CDR3 size: 16 residues. Germline CDR1 SGHTA, CDR2 FQGTGA. Unmatched junction bases numbered 10, after V lost 4 bases and J lost 6 bases. CDR3 bases: TGTGCCAGCAGCTCCTCTCAAGCGGGGGGCGTCAATGAGCAGTTCTTC. The encoded protein is CASSSSQAGGVNEQFF.